Below are 10 T cell receptor beta chains sequenced from a single sample in a study of metastatic and nonmetastatic thyroid tumors. Patients had received no treatment of any kind before thyroid surgery. Via MiXCR, TCRdb re-called the PCR reads. This table holds under 55,000 clones, approximately 17% found once. Input material: blood. The receptors come from a female donor with papillary thyroid cancer or a benign thyroid nodule (not recorded which). Some clones in this sample may be carry-over from other donors' samples.

This clone came up many times. The V gene is TRBV18, the J gene TRBJ2-5, with TRBD1 matching 8 bases. The V gene end was trimmed by 4 bases and the J gene end by 7 bases; junction bases not matched to a gene: 11. The CDR3 consists of 15 residues. Germline CDR1 reads KGHSH; CDR2 reads LQKENI. Written as DNA, the CDR3 is TGTGCCAGCTCACGAGAGACAGGGGCGCGGGGGACCCAGTACTTC. Translating it yields CASSRETGARGTQYF.

In its sample, this clone was seen a few times. The chain recombines TRBV27 with TRBJ1-5, with TRBD1 matching over 8 bases. This CDR3 is 14 amino acids long. Germline CDR1 is MNHEY and CDR2 is SMNVEV (reference sequence). Trimming cost V 5 bases and J 6 bases; bases outside gene matches: 6. CDR3 sequence: CASSQGAGRQPQHF. CDR3 nucleotide sequence: TGTGCCAGCAGTCAGGGGGCAGGACGTCAGCCCCAGCATTTT.

This clone has only one observation. The J gene is TRBJ2-7, the V gene TRBV11-2; D not certain. V was trimmed by 0 bases and J by 0 bases, leaving 15 bases between them. Germline CDR1 SGHAT, CDR2 FQNNGV. The CDR3 totals 17 residues. Here the CDR3 reads CASSLEDEATSSYEQYF. The CDR3, as DNA: TGTGCCAGCAGCTTAGAGGATGAGGCCACCAGCTCCTACGAGCAGTACTTC.

This clone has ten or more counts. A much larger clone sits a single nucleotide away, making a read error possible. The V gene is TRBV6-1, the J gene TRBJ2-7, with 9 bases matching TRBD2. CDR1 MNHNS and CDR2 SASEGT come from the germline V gene. The CDR3 has 15 residues. CDR3 DNA sequence: TGTGCCGGCAGTGCACCGGGACTAGCCTCGTACGAGCAGTACTTC. Amino acids: CAGSAPGLASYEQYF.

As concerns this clone: Germline and junction disagree at one end, which may indicate a read error. This chain uses TRBV9 with TRBJ1-3, with a weak D call TRBD1 (5 bases). Germline V gene data show CDR1 as SGDLS and CDR2 as YYNGEE. CDR3 size: 14 residues. This CDR3 reads CASSALTGGNAIYF. As DNA, the CDR3 is TGTGCCAGCAGCGCCCTTACAGGTGGAAACGCCATATATTTT. The full variable domain, with the rest looked up from reference TRBV9 and TRBJ1-3, is DSGVTQTPKHLITATGQRVTLRCSPRSGDLSVYWYQQSLDQGLQFLIQYYNGEERAKGNILERFSAQQFPDLHSELNLSSLELGDSALYFCASSALTGGNAIYFGEGSWLTVV.

The rearrangement links TRBV20-1 to TRBJ2-7, with D uncertain. Per germline, CDR1 DFQATT and CDR2 SNEGSKA (reference sequence). The CDR3 has 13 residues. V was shortened by 3 bases and J by 0 bases, with 9 bases between the two germline ends. The CDR3 here is CSASSGGSYEQYF. In DNA form, the CDR3 reads TGCAGTGCTAGTAGTGGCGGCTCCTACGAGCAGTACTTC.

As concerns this clone: A much larger clone lies one base from this, so it may be a read error. The chain recombines TRBV5-6 with TRBJ2-7; D may correspond to TRBD1 or TRBD2 (6 bases each). Germline V gene lookup returns CDR1 SGHDT and CDR2 YYEEEE. CDR3 length: 13 amino acids. This CDR3 reads CASRQGLSDEQYF. CDR3 in DNA: TGTGCCAGCAGACAGGGACTCTCCGACGAGCAGTACTTC. The full variable domain, with the rest looked up from reference TRBV5-6 and TRBJ2-7, is DAGVTQSPTHLIKTRGQQVTLRCSPKSGHDTVSWYQQALGQGPQFIFQYYEEEERQRGNFPDRFSGHQFPNYSSELNVNALLLGDSALYLCASRQGLSDEQYFGPGTRLTVT.

This clone has ten or more counts. V is TRBV15 and J is TRBJ1-5; no clear D gene. Between the trimmed V and J ends, which lost 0 bases and 0 bases, there was a span of 6 bases. The germline CDR1 and CDR2 sequences are LNHNV and YYDKDF (reference sequence). The CDR3 has 15 amino acids. In nucleotides, the CDR3 is TGTGCCACCAGCAGAGATGTAATTAGCAATCAGCCCCAGCATTTT. Translated: CATSRDVISNQPQHF.

A note on this clone: This may arise from a read error, as a much more abundant clone is one base away. The chain has TRBV12-3 or TRBV12-4 and TRBJ2-6; D gene uncertain. V lost 5 bases to trimming and J lost 9 bases, with 17 bases between them. The CDR3 has 15 amino acids. CDR3 sequence: CASSPCRSSFNVLTF. CDR3 bases: TGTGCCAGCAGTCCCTGCAGGTCCTCTTTCAACGTCCTGACTTTC.

The rearrangement uses TRBV3-1 and TRBJ1-1; no firm D call. This CDR3 contains 14 residues. CDR1 is LGHDT and CDR2 is YNNKEL in the germline V gene (reference sequence). With 7 bases removed from V and 0 bases from J, the gap between germline ends came to 12 bases. In nucleotides, the CDR3 is TGTGCCAGCATCAAGGACGGGGTGAACACTGAAGCTTTCTTT. This gives the protein CASIKDGVNTEAFF.